This is a list of T cell receptor beta chains from one sample in a study of CD8 T cells in Susac syndrome. MiXCR was run by TCRdb on the immunoSEQ multiplex PCR reads, yielding one entry per CDR3 protein. The profile shows about 300,000 distinct CDR3 sequences, approximately 85% of them singletons. The sequenced material came from CD8+ T cells from PBMCs. Receptor source: a human donor with multiple sclerosis. CDR3s include the opening cysteine and the closing phenylalanine or tryptophan. Each record gives: J gene, D gene, clone size, V gene, CDR3 protein. The D gene is left open where the match is weak. Size tells how often a clone was seen (once, few, many) or the class of an expanded clone, and some rows leave it out.

TRBJ2-3,NA,once,TRBV4-2,CASSQDVYTQYF
TRBJ2-3,NA,NA,TRBV4-2,CASSQGTGSDTQYF
TRBJ1-1,NA,NA,TRBV4-3,CASSQDGGGMTAEAFF
TRBJ1-1,NA,NA,TRBV28,CASSPPPRRLQSMNTEAFF
TRBJ2-7,NA,NA,TRBV9,CASSTYNYEQYF
TRBJ2-2,NA,NA,TRBV25-1,CAGEGNTGELFF
TRBJ2-3,TRBD1,NA,TRBV20-1,CSARPGTGGLDTQYF
TRBJ2-1,NA,NA,TRBV5-6,CASSLGNHNEQFF
TRBJ2-2,NA,NA,TRBV5-4,CASSPGWSTGELFF
TRBJ1-2,TRBD1,NA,TRBV7-9,CASSGQGAASGYTF
TRBJ1-5,TRBD1,NA,TRBV4-3,CASSVRVGGLNQPQHF
TRBJ2-3,TRBD2,NA,TRBV4-2,CASSPGAGGTDTQYF
TRBJ2-7,TRBD2,NA,TRBV6-5,CASSYGDLVGGNEQYF
TRBJ1-2,NA,NA,TRBV12-3/TRBV12-4,CASSFSTFFPYGYTF
TRBJ1-1,NA,NA,TRBV6-5,CASSVRGYYTEAFF
TRBJ1-4,NA,NA,TRBV10-2,CASSESSYEKLFF
TRBJ2-7,NA,NA,TRBV7-6,CASSLWTGPYEQYF
TRBJ2-1,NA,few,TRBV19,CASSATGYNEQFF
TRBJ2-7,TRBD1,few,TRBV4-2,CASSRLDRAYEQYF
TRBJ2-1,NA,NA,TRBV2,CASIPWGIRSYNEQFF
TRBJ2-1,TRBD2,NA,TRBV4-1,CASSQERSSGYNEQFF
TRBJ1-2,TRBD1,once,TRBV7-9,CASSWGARRQGIFNYGYTF
TRBJ2-7,TRBD1,NA,TRBV28,CASSLEGQGLLEQYF
TRBJ2-7,NA,NA,TRBV9,CASSADSDPRYEQYF
TRBJ1-2,TRBD1,NA,TRBV20-1,CSALGQGGYGYTF
TRBJ1-3,NA,once,TRBV11-2,CASSLGRAPSSGNTIYF
TRBJ2-1,NA,NA,TRBV29-1,CSVGASGASYNEQFF
TRBJ2-1,TRBD2,NA,TRBV7-2,CASSPEPRLAGYYNEQFF
TRBJ2-2,NA,NA,TRBV7-9,CASSPRGISAGELFF
TRBJ2-7,NA,NA,TRBV7-9,CASSPILVNEQYF
TRBJ2-3,TRBD2,NA,TRBV28,CASSLLASGRPHRAQYF
TRBJ2-2,NA,NA,TRBV2,CASSDTGTDRLFF
TRBJ1-5,TRBD1,NA,TRBV18,CASSPGSGTDSNQPQHF
TRBJ2-1,TRBD2,NA,TRBV4-1,CASSQPGSGVEQFF
TRBJ1-2,NA,NA,TRBV7-2,CASSGTLGPPLYGYTF
TRBJ2-7,NA,NA,TRBV25-1,CASSENGNGQYEQYF
TRBJ2-6,TRBD2,few,TRBV5-4,CASSQGLAGSGANVLTF
TRBJ2-7,TRBD1,NA,TRBV15,CATGGAGGYEQYF
TRBJ2-3,NA,NA,TRBV7-9,CASSLRGGDTQYF
TRBJ1-1,NA,NA,TRBV7-6,CASSSRGRDGSRETEAFF
TRBJ2-2,TRBD2,NA,TRBV29-1,CSVEDPWTRNTGELFF
TRBJ2-4,NA,NA,TRBV30,CAWSGGENIQYF
TRBJ1-2,NA,NA,TRBV4-2,CASSQETADSYGYTF
TRBJ1-2,NA,NA,TRBV6-2/TRBV6-3,CASRASRGEGLLFYGYTF
TRBJ2-2,NA,NA,TRBV12-3/TRBV12-4,CASSFPGSVGELFF
TRBJ1-5,NA,NA,TRBV3-1,CASSQDWAGALGNQPQHF
TRBJ2-2,TRBD1,NA,TRBV12-3/TRBV12-4,CASSPRRGGPGELFF
TRBJ2-7,NA,NA,TRBV5-6,CASSLVAALSYEQYF
TRBJ1-2,NA,once,TRBV20-1,CSARLLRVENGYTF
TRBJ1-1,TRBD1,NA,TRBV2,CASRKQGARTEAFF
TRBJ2-1,NA,NA,TRBV12-3/TRBV12-4,CASSLRGSNEQFF
TRBJ1-1,TRBD1,NA,TRBV6-2/TRBV6-3,CASSFATGGPEAFF
TRBJ2-1,NA,NA,TRBV27,CASSYSEYNEQFF
TRBJ2-5,NA,NA,TRBV7-2,CASSPSGVAAPQYF
TRBJ1-1,NA,once,TRBV5-1,CASSSSTGSLTEAFF
TRBJ2-2,NA,NA,TRBV6-5,CASSYDGSGELFF
TRBJ2-7,NA,NA,TRBV5-8,CASSLNLDNGKYF
TRBJ2-1,TRBD2,NA,TRBV29-1,CSVRGGREQFF
TRBJ2-1,TRBD2,NA,TRBV19,CASREQGLAGGEQFF
TRBJ2-1,NA,NA,TRBV3-1,CASSQAPGLLYNEQFF